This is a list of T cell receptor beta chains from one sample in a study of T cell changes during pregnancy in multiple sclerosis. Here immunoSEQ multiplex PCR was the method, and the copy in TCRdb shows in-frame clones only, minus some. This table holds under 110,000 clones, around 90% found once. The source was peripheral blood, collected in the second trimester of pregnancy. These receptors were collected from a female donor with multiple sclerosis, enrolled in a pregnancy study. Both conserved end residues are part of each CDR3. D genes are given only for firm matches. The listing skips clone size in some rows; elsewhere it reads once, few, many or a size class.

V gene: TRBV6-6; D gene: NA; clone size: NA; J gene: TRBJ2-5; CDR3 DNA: TGTGCCAGCACTTGGCGGAATCAAGAGACCCAGTACTTC; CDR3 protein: CASTWRNQETQYF
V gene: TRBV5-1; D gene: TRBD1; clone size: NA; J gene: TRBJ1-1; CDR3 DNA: TGCGCCAGCAGCTTGGTCAGGGACAGGGTGAACACTGAAGCTTTCTTT; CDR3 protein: CASSLVRDRVNTEAFF
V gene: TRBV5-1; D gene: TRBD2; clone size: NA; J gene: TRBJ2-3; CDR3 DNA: TGCGCCAGCAGCTTGGTCGGGACTAGCGGCCGCAAATGGCCAGATACGCAGTATTTT; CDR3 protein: CASSLVGTSGRKWPDTQYF
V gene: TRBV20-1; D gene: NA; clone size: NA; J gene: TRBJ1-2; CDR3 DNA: TGCAGTGACAGGGATGGCTACACCTTC; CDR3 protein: CSDRDGYTF
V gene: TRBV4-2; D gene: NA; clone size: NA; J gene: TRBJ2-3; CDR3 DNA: TGTGCCAGCAGCCAAGATGGCAGGGGTTGGGATACGCAGTATTTT; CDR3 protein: CASSQDGRGWDTQYF
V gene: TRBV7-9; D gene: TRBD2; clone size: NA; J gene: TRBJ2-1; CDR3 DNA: TGTGCCAGCAGCTTAGCGAGGACAAGCGGGGACAATGAGCAGTTCTTC; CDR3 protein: CASSLARTSGDNEQFF
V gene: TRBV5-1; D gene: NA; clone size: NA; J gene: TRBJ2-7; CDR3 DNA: TGCGCCAGCAGCTTGGGGGGGGGCGCATCCTACGAGCAGTACTTC; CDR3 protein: CASSLGGGASYEQYF
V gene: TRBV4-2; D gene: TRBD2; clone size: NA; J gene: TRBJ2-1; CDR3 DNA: TGTGCCAGCAGCCAAGAGGATAGCGGGAGGGCTACCAATGAGCAGTTCTTC; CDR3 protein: CASSQEDSGRATNEQFF
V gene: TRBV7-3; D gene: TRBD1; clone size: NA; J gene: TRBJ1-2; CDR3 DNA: TGTGCCAGCAGCGATGGACAGGGGGCGATGGGTGGCTACACCTTC; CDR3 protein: CASSDGQGAMGGYTF
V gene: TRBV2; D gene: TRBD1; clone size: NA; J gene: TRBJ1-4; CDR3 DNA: TGTGCCAGCATCCAAGGGGACAGGGCTGAAAAACTGTTTTTT; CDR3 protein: CASIQGDRAEKLFF
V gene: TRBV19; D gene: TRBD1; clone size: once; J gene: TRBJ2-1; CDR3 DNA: TGTGCCAGTAGTTTGGGACAGGGGAATGAGCAGTTCTTC; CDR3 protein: CASSLGQGNEQFF
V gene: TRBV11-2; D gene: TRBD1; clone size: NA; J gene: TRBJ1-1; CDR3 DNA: TGTGCCAGCAGCTTAGGACAGGGTGGGACTGAAGCTTTCTTT; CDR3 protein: CASSLGQGGTEAFF
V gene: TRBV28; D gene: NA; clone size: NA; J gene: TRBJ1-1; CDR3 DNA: TGTGCCAGCACGGAAGGGGGGGGGAACACTGAAGCTTTCTTT; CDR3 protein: CASTEGGGNTEAFF
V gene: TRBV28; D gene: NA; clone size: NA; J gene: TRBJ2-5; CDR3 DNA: TGTGCCAGCAGTCTATCGACAGGACTCCAAGAGACCCAGTACTTC; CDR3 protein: CASSLSTGLQETQYF
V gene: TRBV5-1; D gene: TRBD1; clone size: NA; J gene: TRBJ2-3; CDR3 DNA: TGCGCCAGCACCCCCTGGGTGGGGCAGGGGGCTGTCCGCACAGATACGCAGTATTTT; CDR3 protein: CASTPWVGQGAVRTDTQYF
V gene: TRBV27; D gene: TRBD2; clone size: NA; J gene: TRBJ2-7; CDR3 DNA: TGTGCCAGCAGTTTAGTAGCGGGAGGGCCTATCTCCTACGAGCAGTACTTC; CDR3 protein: CASSLVAGGPISYEQYF
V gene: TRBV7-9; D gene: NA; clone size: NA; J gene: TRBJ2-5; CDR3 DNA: TGTGCCAGCAGCTTGGAGCAAGAGACCCAGTACTTC; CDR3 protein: CASSLEQETQYF
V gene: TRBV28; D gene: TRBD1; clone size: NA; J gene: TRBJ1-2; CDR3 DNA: TGTGCCAGCAGTTTTGACAGGGGCTATGGCTACACCTTC; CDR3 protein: CASSFDRGYGYTF
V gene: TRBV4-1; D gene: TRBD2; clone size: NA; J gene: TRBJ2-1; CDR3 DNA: TGCGCCAGCAGCCAAAGGCGTCCAATTGGACTAGCGTCCAATGAGCAGTTCTTC; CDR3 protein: CASSQRRPIGLASNEQFF
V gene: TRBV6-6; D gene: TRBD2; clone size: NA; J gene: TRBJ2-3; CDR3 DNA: TGTGCCAGCCCTCCTAGCGGGAGGGCCGGCACAGATACGCAGTATTTT; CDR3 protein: CASPPSGRAGTDTQYF
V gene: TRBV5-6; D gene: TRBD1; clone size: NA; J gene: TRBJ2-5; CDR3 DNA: TGTGCCAGCAGCTTAAGGACAGGTACCCTTCAAGAGACCCAGTACTTC; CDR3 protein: CASSLRTGTLQETQYF
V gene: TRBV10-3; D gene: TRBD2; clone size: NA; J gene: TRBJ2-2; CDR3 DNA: TGTGCCATCAGGGGGACTAGCAACACCGGGGAGCTGTTTTTT; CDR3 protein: CAIRGTSNTGELFF
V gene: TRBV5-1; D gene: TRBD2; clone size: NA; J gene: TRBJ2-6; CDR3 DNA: TGCGCCAGCAGCTCCGGACTAGCGGGAGGGACTGGGGCCAACGTCCTGACTTTC; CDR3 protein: CASSSGLAGGTGANVLTF
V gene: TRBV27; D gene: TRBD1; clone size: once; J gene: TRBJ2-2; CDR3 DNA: TGTGCCAGCCCCCGGACAGGGTCCGGGGAGCTGTTTTTT; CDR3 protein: CASPRTGSGELFF
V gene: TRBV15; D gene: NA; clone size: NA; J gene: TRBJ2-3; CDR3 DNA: TGTGCCACCAGCAGGAACCCTAGCGCCACTAGCACAGATACGCAGTATTTT; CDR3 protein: CATSRNPSATSTDTQYF
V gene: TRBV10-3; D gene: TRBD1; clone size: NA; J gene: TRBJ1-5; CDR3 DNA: TGTGCCGCCAAGGACAGGAACAATCAGCCCCAGCATTTT; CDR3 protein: CAAKDRNNQPQHF